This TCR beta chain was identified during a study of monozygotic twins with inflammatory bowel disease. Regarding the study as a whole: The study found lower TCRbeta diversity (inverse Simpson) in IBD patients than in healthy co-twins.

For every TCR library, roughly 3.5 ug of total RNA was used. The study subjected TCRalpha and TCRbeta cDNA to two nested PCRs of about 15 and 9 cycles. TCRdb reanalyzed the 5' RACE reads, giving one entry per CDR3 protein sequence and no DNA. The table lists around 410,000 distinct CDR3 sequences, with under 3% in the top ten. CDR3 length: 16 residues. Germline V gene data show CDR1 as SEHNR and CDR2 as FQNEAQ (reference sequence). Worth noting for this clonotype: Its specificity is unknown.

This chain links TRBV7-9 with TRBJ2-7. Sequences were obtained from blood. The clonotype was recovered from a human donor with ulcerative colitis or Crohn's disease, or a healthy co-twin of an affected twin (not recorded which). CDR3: CASSLSSAFRGYEQYF.